These T cell receptor beta chains were read from a single sample in a study of T cell responses to AZD1222 COVID-19 vaccine. This table comes from immunoSEQ multiplex PCR, and its TCRdb copy is limited to in-frame clones, with some not included. The sample has approximately 270,000 clones, about 94% seen once. The specimen comprised peripheral blood, sampled 28 days after the second AZD1222 dose. The receptor set was obtained from an adult who received the AZD1222 COVID-19 vaccine. Both conserved end residues are part of each CDR3. Fields, in order: J gene, D gene, V gene, clone size, CDR3 DNA, CDR3 protein. D genes are given only for firm matches. Size is stated for part of the rows, as once, few or many counts, or as a class when the clone is expanded.

j_gene: TRBJ1-5; d_gene: .; v_gene: TRBV19; abundance: .; CDR3nt: TGTGCCAGTAGTATCCCGGCGGGACAGCCCCAGCATTTT; CDR3aa: CASSIPAGQPQHF
j_gene: TRBJ2-1; d_gene: TRBD2; v_gene: TRBV24-1; abundance: .; CDR3nt: TGTGCCACCAGTGCGCGGGGGGGGACTACCTCCCAAGAAGAGCAGTTCTTC; CDR3aa: CATSARGGTTSQEEQFF
j_gene: TRBJ1-2; d_gene: .; v_gene: TRBV7-2; abundance: few; CDR3nt: TGTGCCAGCAGCTCACCTTCAACTGGCTATGGCTACACCTTC; CDR3aa: CASSSPSTGYGYTF
j_gene: TRBJ2-7; d_gene: .; v_gene: TRBV6-5; abundance: .; CDR3nt: TGTGCCAGCAGTCAACTCGGCTACGAGCAGTACTTC; CDR3aa: CASSQLGYEQYF
j_gene: TRBJ2-7; d_gene: .; v_gene: TRBV5-5; abundance: .; CDR3nt: TGTGCCAGCAGCCCCCCGAGCCCCGACGAGCAGTACTTC; CDR3aa: CASSPPSPDEQYF
j_gene: TRBJ2-7; d_gene: TRBD1; v_gene: TRBV28; abundance: .; CDR3nt: TGTGCCAGCAGTTTACCCCTAGAGGGGGCCGAGCAGTACTTC; CDR3aa: CASSLPLEGAEQYF
j_gene: TRBJ1-5; d_gene: .; v_gene: TRBV28; abundance: .; CDR3nt: TGTGCCAGCAGTCTATTCCGGCCTAGCAATCAGCCCCAGCATTTT; CDR3aa: CASSLFRPSNQPQHF
j_gene: TRBJ1-2; d_gene: .; v_gene: TRBV7-3; abundance: .; CDR3nt: TGTGCCAGCAGCATACAGCTAAAGGGTAACTATGGCTACACCTTC; CDR3aa: CASSIQLKGNYGYTF
j_gene: TRBJ2-1; d_gene: TRBD2; v_gene: TRBV19; abundance: .; CDR3nt: TGTGCCAGTAGTATGACTTCCCTGAGCGGGAGCTCCTACAATGAGCAGTTCTTC; CDR3aa: CASSMTSLSGSSYNEQFF
j_gene: TRBJ2-1; d_gene: TRBD2; v_gene: TRBV4-1; abundance: .; CDR3nt: TGCGCCAGCAGCCAAGGCCCGCGTGGCGGGGGGGCCGTTGAGCAGTTCTTC; CDR3aa: CASSQGPRGGGAVEQFF
j_gene: TRBJ2-1; d_gene: TRBD2; v_gene: TRBV15; abundance: .; CDR3nt: TGTGCCACCAGCAGAGAGGGACTAGCGGGATCCCATGAGCAGTTCTTC; CDR3aa: CATSREGLAGSHEQFF
j_gene: TRBJ1-2; d_gene: TRBD1; v_gene: TRBV11-2; abundance: .; CDR3nt: TGTGCCAGCAGCTTAGGGGAACAGGGGCTACCCCTCTTC; CDR3aa: CASSLGEQGLPLF
j_gene: TRBJ2-7; d_gene: .; v_gene: TRBV3-1/TRBV3-2; abundance: .; CDR3nt: TGTGCCAGCAGCCACTCAAGCGGAAGCTCCTACGAGCAGTACTTC; CDR3aa: CASSHSSGSSYEQYF
j_gene: TRBJ1-2; d_gene: .; v_gene: TRBV5-5; abundance: .; CDR3nt: TGTGCCAGCAGCTTTCATCGTATGGGTTATGGCTACACCTTC; CDR3aa: CASSFHRMGYGYTF
j_gene: TRBJ2-6; d_gene: .; v_gene: TRBV19; abundance: .; CDR3nt: TGTGCCAGTAAAGGGAACGGGGCCAACGTCCTGACTTTC; CDR3aa: CASKGNGANVLTF
j_gene: TRBJ2-7; d_gene: TRBD1; v_gene: TRBV5-6; abundance: .; CDR3nt: TGTGCCAGCAGCAAAGGACAGGGAATGAATGGGCAGTACTTC; CDR3aa: CASSKGQGMNGQYF
j_gene: TRBJ1-1; d_gene: TRBD1; v_gene: TRBV7-9; abundance: .; CDR3nt: TGTGCCAGCAGCTTAGAACAGGGGCCCAGAGGAAACACTGAAGCTTTCTTT; CDR3aa: CASSLEQGPRGNTEAFF
j_gene: TRBJ1-1; d_gene: .; v_gene: TRBV3-1/TRBV3-2; abundance: once; CDR3nt: TGTGCCAGCAGCCAAGAAGAACGCAAGGCTTTCTTT; CDR3aa: CASSQEERKAFF
j_gene: TRBJ1-3; d_gene: .; v_gene: TRBV6-1; abundance: .; CDR3nt: TGTGCCAGCAGTGAACGAGGGGCCGGAAACACCATATATTTT; CDR3aa: CASSERGAGNTIYF
j_gene: TRBJ1-3; d_gene: TRBD1; v_gene: TRBV7-8; abundance: .; CDR3nt: TGTGCCAGCAGCCTAGGGACAGCGTCTGGAAACACCATATATTTT; CDR3aa: CASSLGTASGNTIYF
j_gene: TRBJ2-7; d_gene: .; v_gene: TRBV4-1; abundance: .; CDR3nt: TGCGCCAGCAGCCAAGAACGCATCGGGGACCGCTACGAGCAGTACTTC; CDR3aa: CASSQERIGDRYEQYF
j_gene: TRBJ2-1; d_gene: TRBD2; v_gene: TRBV5-1; abundance: .; CDR3nt: TGCGCCAGCAGCCGGGGGTTAGCGGGAGGCACAACTTCCAATGAGCAGTTCTTC; CDR3aa: CASSRGLAGGTTSNEQFF
j_gene: TRBJ2-1; d_gene: .; v_gene: TRBV5-1; abundance: .; CDR3nt: TGCGCCAGCAGCTTGGGTAGGGGGAATGACAATGAGCAGTTCTTC; CDR3aa: CASSLGRGNDNEQFF
j_gene: TRBJ2-5; d_gene: .; v_gene: TRBV4-1; abundance: .; CDR3nt: TGCGCCAGCAGCCAAGTTCAGGTTGGAGGGACCCAGTACTTC; CDR3aa: CASSQVQVGGTQYF
j_gene: TRBJ2-3; d_gene: TRBD2; v_gene: TRBV9; abundance: few; CDR3nt: TGTGCCAGCAGCGTGGCGGGGGGGCCGGTAGATACGCAGTATTTT; CDR3aa: CASSVAGGPVDTQYF
j_gene: TRBJ2-2; d_gene: .; v_gene: TRBV11-2; abundance: .; CDR3nt: TGTGCCAGCAGCTTAGAGACCGTCAACACCGGGGAGCTGTTTTTT; CDR3aa: CASSLETVNTGELFF
j_gene: TRBJ2-1; d_gene: TRBD2; v_gene: TRBV15; abundance: .; CDR3nt: TGTGCCACCAGCAGGGCCGGGGAGGGATCGAATGAGCAGTTCTTC; CDR3aa: CATSRAGEGSNEQFF
j_gene: TRBJ1-6; d_gene: TRBD1; v_gene: TRBV2; abundance: .; CDR3nt: TGTGCCAGCAGTGGGGGGGACAGGCGAAATTCACCCCTCCACTTT; CDR3aa: CASSGGDRRNSPLHF
j_gene: TRBJ2-2; d_gene: .; v_gene: TRBV7-9; abundance: .; CDR3nt: TGTGCCAGCAGCGCCTGGTCTACCGGGGAGCTGTTTTTT; CDR3aa: CASSAWSTGELFF
j_gene: TRBJ1-1; d_gene: .; v_gene: TRBV19; abundance: .; CDR3nt: TGTGCCAGTAGTTTCAGTTATGGGAACACTGAAGCTTTCTTT; CDR3aa: CASSFSYGNTEAFF
j_gene: TRBJ1-5; d_gene: .; v_gene: TRBV28; abundance: .; CDR3nt: TGTGCCTCCTCGCACAGTGGCAACAATCAGCCCCAGCATTTT; CDR3aa: CASSHSGNNQPQHF